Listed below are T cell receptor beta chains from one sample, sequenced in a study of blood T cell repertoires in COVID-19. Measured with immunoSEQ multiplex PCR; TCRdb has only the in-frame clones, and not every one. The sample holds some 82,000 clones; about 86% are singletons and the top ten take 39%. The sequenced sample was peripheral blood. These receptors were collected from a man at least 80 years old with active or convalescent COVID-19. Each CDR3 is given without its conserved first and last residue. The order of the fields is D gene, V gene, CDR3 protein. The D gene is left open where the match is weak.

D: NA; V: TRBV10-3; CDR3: AISEMGHNYGYT
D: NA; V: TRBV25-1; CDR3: ASSDTGKGETQY
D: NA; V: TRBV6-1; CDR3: ASSEAFLDTQY
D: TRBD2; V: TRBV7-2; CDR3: ASSLLGGVEYEQY
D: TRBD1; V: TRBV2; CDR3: AIFRQGAEKLF
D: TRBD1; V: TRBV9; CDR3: ASSVTGVSGNTIY
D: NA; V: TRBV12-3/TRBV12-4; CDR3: ASSSQMNTEAF
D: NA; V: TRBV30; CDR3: AWSVRGPNTEAF
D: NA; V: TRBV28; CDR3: ASSRLYTQY
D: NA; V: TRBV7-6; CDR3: ASSDYLDQPQH
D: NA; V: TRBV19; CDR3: ASSHRQAPYYNSPLH
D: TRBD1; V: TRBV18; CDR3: ASSDRVGGYNEQF
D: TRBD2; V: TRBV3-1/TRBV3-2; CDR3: ASSQDGESRGGWSTDTQY
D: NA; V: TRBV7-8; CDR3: ASSLSGGGGRTYSGNTIY
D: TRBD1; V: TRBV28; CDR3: ASSQPGQGGEQY
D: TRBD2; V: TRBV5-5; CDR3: ASSTFSGGATGELF
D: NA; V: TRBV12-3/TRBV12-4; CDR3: ASSFADQETQY
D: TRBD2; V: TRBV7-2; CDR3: ASSPGVGRASHEQY
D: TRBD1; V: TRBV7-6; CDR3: ASSPGTGDNFEKLF
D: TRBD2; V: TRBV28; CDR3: ASSPGGIYEQY
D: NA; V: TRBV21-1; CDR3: ASSEGGTGRDGANVLT
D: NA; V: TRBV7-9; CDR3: ASSTRTGRDYNEQF
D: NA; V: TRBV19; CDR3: ASRVGAARNQPQH
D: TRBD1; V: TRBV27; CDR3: ASRRTGPSGANVLT
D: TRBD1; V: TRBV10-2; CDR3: ASSERGLAYNEQF
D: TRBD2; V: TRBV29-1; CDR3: SVVGRGGNTDTQY
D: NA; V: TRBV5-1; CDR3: ASSNPSEETQY
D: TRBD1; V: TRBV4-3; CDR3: ASSQDYGQGFEQY
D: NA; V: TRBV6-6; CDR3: ASSYETGGYGYT
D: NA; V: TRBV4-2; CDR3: ASSQDIGGNYGYT
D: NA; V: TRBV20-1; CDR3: SSLRVQPQH
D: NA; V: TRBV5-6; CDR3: ASSFSPGEARTQY
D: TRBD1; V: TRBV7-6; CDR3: ASSAGQTGGDDYT
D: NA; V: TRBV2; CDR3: ASTPTGLETQY
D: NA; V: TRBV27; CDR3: ASSYGEGYGYT
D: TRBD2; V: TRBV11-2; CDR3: ASSLRGAGGPEQF
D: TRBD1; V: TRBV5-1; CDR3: ASAPREGASGNTIY
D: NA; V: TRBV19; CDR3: ASSIEGTISNQPQH
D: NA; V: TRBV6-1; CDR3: ASSEGDSTDTQY
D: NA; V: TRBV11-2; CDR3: ASSRGNRNTGELF
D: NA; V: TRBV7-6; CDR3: ASSFLHYLNTDTQY
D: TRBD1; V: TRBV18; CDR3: ASSPTGTGLDTEAF
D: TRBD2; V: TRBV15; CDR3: ATSRVVGREGEQY
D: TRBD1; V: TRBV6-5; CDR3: ASRPQGATNEKLF
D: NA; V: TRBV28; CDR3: ASSSGQRNTEAF
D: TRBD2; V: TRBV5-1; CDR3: ASSLGLAGGLAKNIQY
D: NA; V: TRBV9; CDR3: ASSVVAPGADTQY
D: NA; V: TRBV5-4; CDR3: ASSPKPRGDNSPLH
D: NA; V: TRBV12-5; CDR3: ASGFSPVNEQF
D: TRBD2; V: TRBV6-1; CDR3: ASSEAGGRTYEQY
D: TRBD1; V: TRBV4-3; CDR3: ASSQGTGQGVDTQY
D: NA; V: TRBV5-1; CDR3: ASSPRGGAYEQY
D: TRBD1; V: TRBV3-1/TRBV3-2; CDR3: ASSQIDRVGDNQPQH
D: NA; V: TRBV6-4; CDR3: ASSGGLAFSYEQY
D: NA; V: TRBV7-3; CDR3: ASSASGAQGYT
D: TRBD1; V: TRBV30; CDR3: AWVKRGLEGRGEQF
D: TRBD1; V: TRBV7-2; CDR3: ASSNRDRGRENTIY
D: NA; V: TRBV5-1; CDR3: ASSLSTSYNEQF
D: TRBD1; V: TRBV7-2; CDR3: ASSTWGQGEETQY
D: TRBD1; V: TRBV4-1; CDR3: ASSPQGQGNSGANVLT